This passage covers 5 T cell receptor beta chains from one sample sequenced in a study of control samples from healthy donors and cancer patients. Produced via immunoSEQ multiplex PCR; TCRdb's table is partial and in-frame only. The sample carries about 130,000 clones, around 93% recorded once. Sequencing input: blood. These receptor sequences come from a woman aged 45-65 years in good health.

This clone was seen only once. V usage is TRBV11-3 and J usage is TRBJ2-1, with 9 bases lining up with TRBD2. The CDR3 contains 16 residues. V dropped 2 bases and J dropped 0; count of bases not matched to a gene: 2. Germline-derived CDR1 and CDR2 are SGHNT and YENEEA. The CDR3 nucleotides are TGTGCCAGCAGCTTATATAGCGGGAGCTCCTACAATGAGCAGTTCTTC. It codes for CASSLYSGSSYNEQFF.

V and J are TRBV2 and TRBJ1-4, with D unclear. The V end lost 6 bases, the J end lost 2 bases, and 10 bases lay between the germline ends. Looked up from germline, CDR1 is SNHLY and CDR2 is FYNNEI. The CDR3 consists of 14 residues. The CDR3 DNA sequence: TGTGCCAGCAGCCCACGATCGACTAATGAAAAACTGTTTTTT. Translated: CASSPRSTNEKLFF.

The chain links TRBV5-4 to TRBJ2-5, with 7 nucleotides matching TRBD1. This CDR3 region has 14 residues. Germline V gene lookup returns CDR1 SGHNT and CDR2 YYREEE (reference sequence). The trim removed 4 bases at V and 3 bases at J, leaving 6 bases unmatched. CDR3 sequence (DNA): TGTGCCAGCAGCCCCGGGACAGCCAAAGAGACCCAGTACTTC. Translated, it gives CASSPGTAKETQYF.

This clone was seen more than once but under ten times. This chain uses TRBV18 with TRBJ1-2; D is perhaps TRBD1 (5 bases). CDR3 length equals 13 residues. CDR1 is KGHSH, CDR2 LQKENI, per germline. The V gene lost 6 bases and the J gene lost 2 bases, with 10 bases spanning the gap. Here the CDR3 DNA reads TGTGCCAGCTCTACGACAGCGAACTATGGCTACACCTTC. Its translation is CASSTTANYGYTF. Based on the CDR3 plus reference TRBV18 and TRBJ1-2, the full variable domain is NAGVMQNPRHLVRRRGQEARLRCSPMKGHSHVYWYRQLPEEGLKFMVYLQKENIIDESGMPKERFSAEFPKEGPSILRIQQVVRGDSAAYFCASSTTANYGYTFGSGTRLTVV.

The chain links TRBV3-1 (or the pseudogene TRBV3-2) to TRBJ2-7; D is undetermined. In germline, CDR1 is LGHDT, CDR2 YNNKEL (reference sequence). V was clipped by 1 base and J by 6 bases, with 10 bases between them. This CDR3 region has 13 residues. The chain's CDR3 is CASSQVVAREQYF. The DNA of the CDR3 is TGTGCCAGCAGCCAAGTCGTGGCCCGCGAGCAGTACTTC.